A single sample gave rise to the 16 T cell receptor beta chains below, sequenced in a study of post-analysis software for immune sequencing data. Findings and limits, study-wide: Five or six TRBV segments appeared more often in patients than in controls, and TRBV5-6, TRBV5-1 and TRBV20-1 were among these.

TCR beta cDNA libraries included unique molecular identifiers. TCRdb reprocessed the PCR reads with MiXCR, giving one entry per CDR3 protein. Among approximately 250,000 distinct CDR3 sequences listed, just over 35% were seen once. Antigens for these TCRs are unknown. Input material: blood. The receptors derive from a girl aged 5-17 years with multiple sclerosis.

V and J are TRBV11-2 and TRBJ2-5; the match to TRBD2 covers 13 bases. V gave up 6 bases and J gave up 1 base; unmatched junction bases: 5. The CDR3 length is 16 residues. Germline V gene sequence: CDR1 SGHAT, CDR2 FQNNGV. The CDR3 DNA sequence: TGTGCCAGCAGGGGACTAGCGGGATACTTCCAAGAGACCCAGTACTTC. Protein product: CASRGLAGYFQETQYF.

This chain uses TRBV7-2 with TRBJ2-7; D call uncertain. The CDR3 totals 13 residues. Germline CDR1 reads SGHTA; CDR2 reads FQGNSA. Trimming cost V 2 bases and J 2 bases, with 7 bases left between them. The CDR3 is CASSLLDAYEQYF. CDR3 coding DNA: TGTGCCAGCAGCTTATTAGATGCCTACGAGCAGTACTTC.

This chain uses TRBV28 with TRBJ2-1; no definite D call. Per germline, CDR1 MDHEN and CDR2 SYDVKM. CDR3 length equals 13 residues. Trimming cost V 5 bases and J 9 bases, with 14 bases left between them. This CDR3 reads CASSLRVVAEQFF. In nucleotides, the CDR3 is TGTGCCAGCAGTCTCCGCGTAGTTGCTGAGCAGTTCTTC.

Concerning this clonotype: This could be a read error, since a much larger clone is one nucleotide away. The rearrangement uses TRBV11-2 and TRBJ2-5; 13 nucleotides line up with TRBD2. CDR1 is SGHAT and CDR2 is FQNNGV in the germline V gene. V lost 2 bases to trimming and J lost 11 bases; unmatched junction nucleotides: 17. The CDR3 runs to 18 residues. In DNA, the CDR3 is TGTGCCAGCAGCTTAAGACCTAGGACTAGCGGGAGTTACAATGAGCAGTACTTC. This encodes CASSLRPRTSGSYNEQYF.

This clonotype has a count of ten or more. The CDR3 loop is CSVEVGLINEQFF. The CDR3 DNA reads TGCAGCGTTGAGGTGGGGTTGATCAATGAGCAGTTCTTC. The J gene is TRBJ2-1, the V gene TRBV29-1; D unresolved. The CDR3 sequence is 13 residues long. Trimming pared 3 bases from V and 6 bases from J, leaving 12 bases between. The germline V gene encodes CDR1 SQVTM and CDR2 ANQGSEA.

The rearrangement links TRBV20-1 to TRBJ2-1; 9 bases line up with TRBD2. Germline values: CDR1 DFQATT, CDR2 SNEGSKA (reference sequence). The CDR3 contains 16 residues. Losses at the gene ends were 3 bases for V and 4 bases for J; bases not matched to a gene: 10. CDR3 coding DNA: TGCAGTGCTAGCCTTCGGCGGACTAGCGTGTACAATGAGCAGTTCTTC. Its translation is CSASLRRTSVYNEQFF.

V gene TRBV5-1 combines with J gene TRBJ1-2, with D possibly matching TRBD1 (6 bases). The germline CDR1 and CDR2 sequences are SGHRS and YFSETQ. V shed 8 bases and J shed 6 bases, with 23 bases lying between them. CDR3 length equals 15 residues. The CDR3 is CASANLVGASDGYTF. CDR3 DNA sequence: TGCGCCAGTGCGAACCTGGTGGGGGCGAGTGATGGCTACACCTTC.

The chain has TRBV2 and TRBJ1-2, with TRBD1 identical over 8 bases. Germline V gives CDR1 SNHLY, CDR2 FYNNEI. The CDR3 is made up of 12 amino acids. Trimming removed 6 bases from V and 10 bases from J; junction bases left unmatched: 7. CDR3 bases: TGTGCCAGCAGGACAGGGGAGAAGGACTACACCTTC. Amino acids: CASRTGEKDYTF.

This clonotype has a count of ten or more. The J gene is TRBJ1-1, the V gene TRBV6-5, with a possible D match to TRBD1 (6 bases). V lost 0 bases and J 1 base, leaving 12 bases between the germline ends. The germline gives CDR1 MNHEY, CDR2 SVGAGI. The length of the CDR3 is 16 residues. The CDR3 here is CASSYSGMGANTEAFF. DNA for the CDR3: TGTGCCAGCAGTTACTCAGGAATGGGGGCGAACACTGAAGCTTTCTTT.

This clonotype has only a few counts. The CDR3 protein is CASSRTGGSSNEKLFF. The CDR3, as DNA: TGTGCCAGCAGTAGGACAGGGGGATCGTCTAATGAAAAACTGTTTTTT. The chain couples TRBV27 to TRBJ1-4, with 10 bases identical to TRBD1. V dropped 5 bases and J dropped 3; count of bases not matched to a gene: 6. Per the germline V gene, CDR1 is MNHEY and CDR2 is SMNVEV (reference sequence). The CDR3 totals 16 residues.

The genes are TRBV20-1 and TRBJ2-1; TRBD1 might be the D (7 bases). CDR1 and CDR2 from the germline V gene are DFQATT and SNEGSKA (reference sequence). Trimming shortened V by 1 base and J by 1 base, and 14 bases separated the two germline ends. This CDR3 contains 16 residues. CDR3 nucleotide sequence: TGCAGTGCTAGAGGATTCCAGGGGGGATCCTACAATGAGCAGTTCTTC. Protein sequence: CSARGFQGGSYNEQFF.

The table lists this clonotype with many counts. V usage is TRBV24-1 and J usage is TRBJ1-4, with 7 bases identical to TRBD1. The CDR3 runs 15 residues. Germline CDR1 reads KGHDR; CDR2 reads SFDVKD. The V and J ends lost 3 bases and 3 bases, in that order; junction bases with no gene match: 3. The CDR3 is CATSDRTGPNEKLFF. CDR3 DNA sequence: TGTGCCACCAGTGATCGGACAGGCCCTAATGAAAAACTGTTTTTT.

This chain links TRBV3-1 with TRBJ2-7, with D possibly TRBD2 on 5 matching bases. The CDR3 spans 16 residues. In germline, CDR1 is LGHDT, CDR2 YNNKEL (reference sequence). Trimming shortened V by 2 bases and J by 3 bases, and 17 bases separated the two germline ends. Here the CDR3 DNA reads TGTGCCAGCAGCCAAACTAGATCCCGGTTTGACTACGAGCAGTACTTC. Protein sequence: CASSQTRSRFDYEQYF.

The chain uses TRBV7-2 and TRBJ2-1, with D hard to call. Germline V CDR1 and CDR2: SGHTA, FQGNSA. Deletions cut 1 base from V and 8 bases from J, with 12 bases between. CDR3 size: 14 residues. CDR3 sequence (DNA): TGTGCCAGCAGCTTAGGGTGGCAGGCGGATGAGCAGTTCTTC. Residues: CASSLGWQADEQFF.

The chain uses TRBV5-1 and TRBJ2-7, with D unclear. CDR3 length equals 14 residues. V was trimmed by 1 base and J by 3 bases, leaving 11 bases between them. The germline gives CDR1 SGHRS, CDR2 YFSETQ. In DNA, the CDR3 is TGCGCCAGCAGCTTGTCCTCCCTAAACTACGAGCAGTACTTC. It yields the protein CASSLSSLNYEQYF.

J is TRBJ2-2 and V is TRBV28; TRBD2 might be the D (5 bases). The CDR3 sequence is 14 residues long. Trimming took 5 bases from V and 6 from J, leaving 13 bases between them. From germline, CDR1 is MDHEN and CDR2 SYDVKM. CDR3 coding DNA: TGTGCCAGCAGTCCCGGTGGGCGGGCCGGGGAGCTGTTTTTT. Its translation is CASSPGGRAGELFF. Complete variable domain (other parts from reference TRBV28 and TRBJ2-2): DVKVTQSSRYLVKRTGEKVFLECVQDMDHENMFWYRQDPGLGLRLIYFSYDVKMKEKGDIPEGYSVSREKKERFSLILESASTNQTSMYLCASSPGGRAGELFFGEGSRLTVL.